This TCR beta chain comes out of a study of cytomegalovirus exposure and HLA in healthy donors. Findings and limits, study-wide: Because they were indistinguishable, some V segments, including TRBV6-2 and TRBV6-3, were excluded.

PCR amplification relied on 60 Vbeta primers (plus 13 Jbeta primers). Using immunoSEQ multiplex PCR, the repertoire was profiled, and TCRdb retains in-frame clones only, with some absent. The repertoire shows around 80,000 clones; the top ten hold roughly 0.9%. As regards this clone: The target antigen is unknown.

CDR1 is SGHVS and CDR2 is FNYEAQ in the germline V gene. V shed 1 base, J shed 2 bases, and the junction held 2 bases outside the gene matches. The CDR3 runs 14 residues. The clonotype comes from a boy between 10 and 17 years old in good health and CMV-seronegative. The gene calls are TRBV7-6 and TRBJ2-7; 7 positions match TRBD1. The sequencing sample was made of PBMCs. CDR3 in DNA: TGTGCCAGCAGCTTAGGGACAGGAGCCTACGAGCAGTACTTC. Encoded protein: CASSLGTGAYEQYF. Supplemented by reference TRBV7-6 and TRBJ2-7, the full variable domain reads GAGVSQSPRYKVTKRGQDVALRCDPISGHVSLYWYRQALGQGPEFLTYFNYEAQQDKSGLPNDRFSAERPEGSISTLTIQRTEQRDSAMYRCASSLGTGAYEQYFGPGTRLTVT.